The rows below give T cell receptor beta chains drawn from one sample of a study of identical twins. A single record per CDR3 protein comes from TCRdb applying MiXCR to the 5' RACE reads. The sample contains around 1.7 million distinct CDR3 sequences, more than 30% of which appear only once. Sequenced material: cord blood. These TCRs come from a newborn girl in good health. CDR3s include the opening cysteine and the closing phenylalanine or tryptophan. Fields, in order: J gene, V gene, clone size, D gene, CDR3 DNA, CDR3 protein. The D gene is left open where the match is weak. Only some rows state a clone size, as once, few, many or a class for expanded clones.

J gene: TRBJ2-3
V gene: TRBV5-1
clone size: .
D gene: TRBD2
CDR3 DNA: TGCGCCAGCAGCTTACCCTCCGGGACTAGCGGGGGGGCGGTCGCAGATACGCAGTATTTT
CDR3 protein: CASSLPSGTSGGAVADTQYF

J gene: TRBJ2-3
V gene: TRBV10-3
clone size: many
D gene: .
CDR3 DNA: TGTGCCATCAGTGAGCGTCCAGACACAGATACGCAGTATTTT
CDR3 protein: CAISERPDTDTQYF

J gene: TRBJ2-2
V gene: TRBV10-3
clone size: few
D gene: .
CDR3 DNA: TGTGCCATCAGGTTGGGTGGCTCGGGCACCGGGGAGCTGTTTTTT
CDR3 protein: CAIRLGGSGTGELFF

J gene: TRBJ1-5
V gene: TRBV18
clone size: .
D gene: TRBD1
CDR3 DNA: TGTGCCAGCTCACCTCCCGGACAGGGTGGCAATCAGCCCCAGCATTTT
CDR3 protein: CASSPPGQGGNQPQHF

J gene: TRBJ2-1
V gene: TRBV20-1
clone size: .
D gene: .
CDR3 DNA: TGCAGTGCTAGCGCGGCCTTAAGCTGGCATGAGCAGTTCTTC
CDR3 protein: CSASAALSWHEQFF

J gene: TRBJ1-2
V gene: TRBV11-2
clone size: .
D gene: .
CDR3 DNA: TGTGCCAGCAGCTTAGGAGGACAGAAGGATGGCTACACCTTC
CDR3 protein: CASSLGGQKDGYTF

J gene: TRBJ1-5
V gene: TRBV7-9
clone size: .
D gene: TRBD1
CDR3 DNA: TGTGCCAGCAGCGACCCCGACAGGGTCAATCAGCCCCAGCATTTT
CDR3 protein: CASSDPDRVNQPQHF

J gene: TRBJ2-7
V gene: TRBV6-6
clone size: .
D gene: TRBD2
CDR3 DNA: TGTGCCAGCAGTCCTATTCTAGCGGGGACTCAATATGAGCAGTACTTC
CDR3 protein: CASSPILAGTQYEQYF

J gene: TRBJ1-6
V gene: TRBV6-1
clone size: .
D gene: .
CDR3 DNA: TGTGCCAGCAGTGAAGCTGGGAACAGGGAAGCCCTCCACTTT
CDR3 protein: CASSEAGNREALHF

J gene: TRBJ1-1
V gene: TRBV2
clone size: few
D gene: .
CDR3 DNA: TGTGCCAGCAGTGAAGCTAGACAGAACACTGAAGCTTTCTTT
CDR3 protein: CASSEARQNTEAFF

J gene: TRBJ2-1
V gene: TRBV28
clone size: many
D gene: TRBD2
CDR3 DNA: TGTGCCAGCAGTTGGGCCGCGGGACTAGCGGATTACAATGAGCAGTTCTTC
CDR3 protein: CASSWAAGLADYNEQFF

J gene: TRBJ2-6
V gene: TRBV5-1
clone size: .
D gene: .
CDR3 DNA: TGTGCCAGCAGCTTGGAAACGGCGCCCTCTGGGGCCAACGTCCTGACTTTC
CDR3 protein: CASSLETAPSGANVLTF

J gene: TRBJ1-2
V gene: TRBV7-2
clone size: .
D gene: TRBD1
CDR3 DNA: TGTGCCAGCAGCATTGGGACAGGGCTCAACTATGGCTACACCTTC
CDR3 protein: CASSIGTGLNYGYTF

J gene: TRBJ1-4
V gene: TRBV2
clone size: few
D gene: .
CDR3 DNA: TGTGCCAGCAGTGACGGGGTTGGGACTAATGAAAAACTGTTTTTT
CDR3 protein: CASSDGVGTNEKLFF

J gene: TRBJ2-5
V gene: TRBV7-2
clone size: few
D gene: TRBD2
CDR3 DNA: TGTGCCAGCAGCTTAGCCACTAGCGGGAGTCGCCAGTACTTC
CDR3 protein: CASSLATSGSRQYF

J gene: TRBJ2-7
V gene: TRBV5-1
clone size: few
D gene: TRBD2
CDR3 DNA: TGCGCCAGCAGCTTGGTAGGGACTAGAGGAAACGAGCAGTACTTC
CDR3 protein: CASSLVGTRGNEQYF

J gene: TRBJ2-3
V gene: TRBV12-3/TRBV12-4
clone size: few
D gene: .
CDR3 DNA: TGTGCCAGCAGTCCCCTTAGGAATACGCAGTATTTT
CDR3 protein: CASSPLRNTQYF

J gene: TRBJ2-3
V gene: TRBV5-1
clone size: .
D gene: TRBD2
CDR3 DNA: TGCGCCAGCAGCTTGAAGCAGCGGGGGAGCACAGATACGCAGTATTTT
CDR3 protein: CASSLKQRGSTDTQYF

J gene: TRBJ2-7
V gene: TRBV5-1
clone size: .
D gene: TRBD2
CDR3 DNA: TGCGCCAGCAGCTTGACGGGACTAGGGGTCGACGAGCAGTACTTC
CDR3 protein: CASSLTGLGVDEQYF

J gene: TRBJ2-3
V gene: TRBV9
clone size: few
D gene: .
CDR3 DNA: TGTGCCAGCAGCGTAGCTAGCAACACAGATACGCAGTATTTT
CDR3 protein: CASSVASNTDTQYF

J gene: TRBJ2-3
V gene: TRBV28
clone size: .
D gene: TRBD2
CDR3 DNA: TGTGCCAGCAGTGTGGGACTAGCGGGGGTCATGGCAGATGCGCAGTATTTT
CDR3 protein: CASSVGLAGVMADAQYF

J gene: TRBJ2-3
V gene: TRBV13
clone size: .
D gene: TRBD2
CDR3 DNA: TGTGCCAGCAGCCAACGGACTAGCGGTTACACAGATACGCAGTATTTT
CDR3 protein: CASSQRTSGYTDTQYF

J gene: TRBJ2-4
V gene: TRBV27
clone size: .
D gene: .
CDR3 DNA: TGTGCCAGCAGTTCATCCTATATAGCCAAAAACATTCAGTACTTC
CDR3 protein: CASSSSYIAKNIQYF

J gene: TRBJ1-2
V gene: TRBV24-1
clone size: .
D gene: .
CDR3 DNA: TGTGCCACCAGTGCGAGGACAGCTTATGGCTACACCTTC
CDR3 protein: CATSARTAYGYTF

J gene: TRBJ1-2
V gene: TRBV20-1
clone size: few
D gene: .
CDR3 DNA: TGCAGTGCTAGAGACCCAAACAGGGTGCATGGCTACACCTTC
CDR3 protein: CSARDPNRVHGYTF

J gene: TRBJ2-5
V gene: TRBV3-1
clone size: .
D gene: .
CDR3 DNA: TGTGCCAGCAGCCAAGGTTTGGGTGGGGAGACCCAGTACTTC
CDR3 protein: CASSQGLGGETQYF

J gene: TRBJ1-1
V gene: TRBV6-5
clone size: .
D gene: .
CDR3 DNA: TGTGCCAGCAGTTCCTCTCACCTGAACACTGAAGCTTTCTTT
CDR3 protein: CASSSSHLNTEAFF

J gene: TRBJ1-2
V gene: TRBV19
clone size: .
D gene: .
CDR3 DNA: TGTGCCAGCAGACCTAGGGCTCTTGGCTACACCTTC
CDR3 protein: CASRPRALGYTF

J gene: TRBJ2-5
V gene: TRBV27
clone size: .
D gene: .
CDR3 DNA: TGTGCCAGCAGTCCATCCGGACAGCCCCAAGAGACCCAGTACTTC
CDR3 protein: CASSPSGQPQETQYF

J gene: TRBJ2-3
V gene: TRBV20-1
clone size: .
D gene: .
CDR3 DNA: TGCAGTGCTCGACCGGGACGGCAGGCAGATACGCAGTATTTT
CDR3 protein: CSARPGRQADTQYF

J gene: TRBJ2-5
V gene: TRBV7-2
clone size: .
D gene: TRBD2
CDR3 DNA: TGTGCCAGCACCAGACTAGCGGGAGGGCCGGGGACCCAGTACTTC
CDR3 protein: CASTRLAGGPGTQYF

J gene: TRBJ2-1
V gene: TRBV29-1
clone size: many
D gene: .
CDR3 DNA: TGCAGCGTTGCGCGCAGGGTCGCCTACAATGAGCAGTTCTTC
CDR3 protein: CSVARRVAYNEQFF

J gene: TRBJ2-7
V gene: TRBV20-1
clone size: few
D gene: .
CDR3 DNA: TGCAGTGCTAGAGGACTAGTTGGGGAGCAGTACTTC
CDR3 protein: CSARGLVGEQYF

J gene: TRBJ1-1
V gene: TRBV7-9
clone size: few
D gene: .
CDR3 DNA: TGTGCCAGCAGCTACCCGCCACGGACTGAAGCTTTCTTT
CDR3 protein: CASSYPPRTEAFF

J gene: TRBJ1-1
V gene: TRBV3-1
clone size: .
D gene: .
CDR3 DNA: TGTGCCAGCAGCCACCAGGGGCCGAGGGCTTTCTTT
CDR3 protein: CASSHQGPRAFF

J gene: TRBJ2-1
V gene: TRBV11-2
clone size: few
D gene: TRBD2
CDR3 DNA: TGTGCCAGCAGCTTCGCATTACTAGCGGGTGACAATGAGCAGTTCTTC
CDR3 protein: CASSFALLAGDNEQFF

J gene: TRBJ2-4
V gene: TRBV5-1
clone size: few
D gene: .
CDR3 DNA: TGCGCCAGCAGCCCCCGGGGTACAGTAGCCAAAAACATTCAGTACTTC
CDR3 protein: CASSPRGTVAKNIQYF

J gene: TRBJ2-7
V gene: TRBV6-5
clone size: few
D gene: .
CDR3 DNA: TGTGCCAGCAGTTATGCTGCGTTCTACGAGCAGTACTTC
CDR3 protein: CASSYAAFYEQYF

J gene: TRBJ2-3
V gene: TRBV20-1
clone size: .
D gene: TRBD2
CDR3 DNA: TGCAGTGCTCGCCGGACTAGCGGGATGGGAGATACGCCGTATTTT
CDR3 protein: CSARRTSGMGDTPYF

J gene: TRBJ1-4
V gene: TRBV2
clone size: .
D gene: .
CDR3 DNA: TGTGCCACCCTAAGGGAAGAAAAACTGTTTTTT
CDR3 protein: CATLREEKLFF

J gene: TRBJ2-2
V gene: TRBV20-1
clone size: .
D gene: .
CDR3 DNA: TGCAATATTAGAGGGAACACCGGGGAGCTGTTTTTT
CDR3 protein: CNIRGNTGELFF

J gene: TRBJ2-1
V gene: TRBV2
clone size: .
D gene: TRBD2
CDR3 DNA: TGTGCCGGCAGGGGTAGCGGGAGGCCAACATGGAGGGGTGAGCAGTTCTTC
CDR3 protein: CAGRGSGRPTWRGEQFF

J gene: TRBJ2-3
V gene: TRBV9
clone size: .
D gene: .
CDR3 DNA: TGTGCCAGCAGCGTAACGATGGGGGGTGAGACAGATACGCAGTATTTT
CDR3 protein: CASSVTMGGETDTQYF

J gene: TRBJ2-3
V gene: TRBV3-1
clone size: few
D gene: TRBD1
CDR3 DNA: TGTGCCAGCAGGGGACAGTGGGTAGTTCCCCAAAACCCGCAGGAGGAGTATTTT
CDR3 protein: CASRGQWVVPQNPQEEYF

J gene: TRBJ2-7
V gene: TRBV7-9
clone size: .
D gene: .
CDR3 DNA: TGTGCCAGCAGCCTTGAAATGGGGCCTAGGTACGAGCAGTACTTC
CDR3 protein: CASSLEMGPRYEQYF

J gene: TRBJ2-1
V gene: TRBV7-2
clone size: .
D gene: .
CDR3 DNA: TGTGCCAGCAGCTTGGCAGGACTGTACCAAGAGACCCAGTTCTTC
CDR3 protein: CASSLAGLYQETQFF

J gene: TRBJ2-1
V gene: TRBV20-1
clone size: .
D gene: TRBD2
CDR3 DNA: TGCAGTGCTGCTACCGGGACTAGCGGGAGGAATGAGCAGTTCTTC
CDR3 protein: CSAATGTSGRNEQFF

J gene: TRBJ2-7
V gene: TRBV12-3/TRBV12-4
clone size: many
D gene: .
CDR3 DNA: TGTGCCAGCAGCATAGACAGTCCGTACGAGCAGTACTTC
CDR3 protein: CASSIDSPYEQYF

J gene: TRBJ2-1
V gene: TRBV12-3/TRBV12-4
clone size: many
D gene: TRBD2
CDR3 DNA: TGTGCCAGCAGTTTCGGGGGGGCCTTCAATGAGCAGTTCTTC
CDR3 protein: CASSFGGAFNEQFF

J gene: TRBJ2-7
V gene: TRBV20-1
clone size: .
D gene: .
CDR3 DNA: TGCAGTGCTGCCAGGGTGCACGAGCAGTACTTC
CDR3 protein: CSAARVHEQYF

J gene: TRBJ1-1
V gene: TRBV28
clone size: .
D gene: TRBD1
CDR3 DNA: TGTGCCAGCAGTTCCACCGGACAGGGGAAGAACACTGAAGCTTTCTTT
CDR3 protein: CASSSTGQGKNTEAFF

J gene: TRBJ2-1
V gene: TRBV5-1
clone size: .
D gene: TRBD2
CDR3 DNA: TGCGCCAGCAGCATAACTAGCGGGGGGGCCTACAATGAGCAGTTCTTC
CDR3 protein: CASSITSGGAYNEQFF

J gene: TRBJ1-5
V gene: TRBV12-3/TRBV12-4
clone size: .
D gene: .
CDR3 DNA: TGTGCCAGTGGGGCAACGCGGCAATATCAGCCCCAGCATTTT
CDR3 protein: CASGATRQYQPQHF

J gene: TRBJ2-3
V gene: TRBV12-3/TRBV12-4
clone size: .
D gene: .
CDR3 DNA: TGTGCCAGCAGACAGACTAGGGCCGCAGATACGCAGTATTTT
CDR3 protein: CASRQTRAADTQYF

J gene: TRBJ1-1
V gene: TRBV15
clone size: .
D gene: .
CDR3 DNA: TGTGCCACCAGCAGAGATCGATGGACTTCGAACACTGAAGCTTTCTTT
CDR3 protein: CATSRDRWTSNTEAFF